A selection of T cell receptor beta chains follows, all from one sample in a study of shared T cell receptors in the human thymus. Generated by immunoSEQ multiplex PCR, the TCRdb table keeps only in-frame clones and is missing some. The data show roughly 660,000 clones, 70% to 90% seen once. The data also belong to a second study, concerning human thymus T cells.

Sequenced input: thymocytes. Source of these receptors: a boy younger than two with a congenital heart defect. Each CDR3 is given with its conserved first and last residue. Only some rows state a clone size, as once, few, many or a class for expanded clones.

V gene	clone size	J gene	CDR3 protein
TRBV4-1	NA	TRBJ2-7	CASSQGGTSGLYEQYF
TRBV29-1	NA	TRBJ2-3	CSARGPRAQYF
TRBV6-1	NA	TRBJ2-7	CASSVPGQFYEQYF
TRBV2	NA	TRBJ2-7	CASSEAGLEQYF
TRBV18	once	TRBJ1-1	CASSRKGPPNTEAFF
TRBV6-1	once	TRBJ2-3	CASSEAPGAGLRDTQYF
TRBV2	few	TRBJ2-1	CASKELVGGDEQFF
TRBV18	NA	TRBJ2-7	CASSPEYRGPSNIYEQYF
TRBV11-2	NA	TRBJ2-7	CASSLVSLAGQYEQYF
TRBV10-3	NA	TRBJ2-5	CATRVGGRAPETQYF
TRBV9	NA	TRBJ1-2	CASSVDRGSRILTF
TRBV11-2	NA	TRBJ2-3	CASSSGRGDTQYF
TRBV21-1	NA	TRBJ1-5	CASSIPPPGTGDQPQHF